Following are 25 T cell receptor beta chains from one sample sequenced in a study of cytotoxic CD8 clonotypes in ibrutinib-treated CLL. Some clones are missing from TCRdb's copy, which holds only in-frame ones; the method was immunoSEQ multiplex PCR. The table shows 97,000 or so clones, with approximately 78% occurring only once. The sample in question was PBMCs, obtained after 12 months of ibrutinib treatment. The receptors here all came from a human donor with chronic lymphocytic leukemia.

This clone was detected many times. This chain links TRBV6-4 with TRBJ2-2; a possible D gene is TRBD2 (6 bases). Germline lookup yields CDR1 MRHNA and CDR2 SNTAGT. This CDR3 spans 13 amino acids. V lost 3 bases and J lost 6, with 8 bases in between. The CDR3 DNA is TGTGCCAGCAGTGATGGCGGGGCCGGGGAGCTGTTTTTT. The encoded protein is CASSDGGAGELFF.

This clone was picked up a small number of times. The chain joins TRBV18 to TRBJ1-4, with no clear D. CDR1 and CDR2 (germline): KGHSH, LQKENI. The V gene lost 1 base and the J gene lost 3 bases, with 9 bases spanning the gap. The CDR3 has 15 amino acids. The CDR3, as DNA: TGTGCCAGCTCACCACAGGGTGCACCTAATGAAAAACTGTTTTTT. It specifies CASSPQGAPNEKLFF.

V gene TRBV29-1 combines with J gene TRBJ1-2; D unclear. The CDR3 extends over 12 amino acids. Trimming took off 7 bases at V and 4 bases at J, with 13 bases between the two ends. CDR1 and CDR2 (germline): SQVTM, ANQGSEA. Here the CDR3 DNA reads TGCAGCGCAAGTGACACAAGCTATGGCTACACCTTC. Translated: CSASDTSYGYTF. The full variable domain, with the rest looked up from reference TRBV29-1 and TRBJ1-2, is SAVISQKPSRDICQRGTSLTIQCQVDSQVTMMFWYRQQPGQSLTLIATANQGSEATYESGFVIDKFPISRPNLTFSTLTVSNMSPEDSSIYLCSASDTSYGYTFGSGTRLTVV.

J is TRBJ2-1 and V is TRBV7-3, with 9 bases fitting TRBD2. Germline values: CDR1 SGHTA, CDR2 FQGTGA. This CDR3 comprises 12 residues. V trimming: 5 bases; J trimming: 13 bases; junction bases outside the gene matches: 6. CDR3: CASSDPGTSQFF. For the CDR3, the DNA is TGTGCCAGCAGCGACCCCGGGACTAGCCAGTTCTTC.

The chain is built from TRBV9 and TRBJ1-1, with D possibly being TRBD1 (5 bases). The CDR3 consists of 14 residues. Between the trimmed V and J ends, which lost 5 bases and 10 bases, there was a span of 21 bases. From germline, CDR1 is SGDLS and CDR2 YYNGEE. The CDR3 bases are TGTGCCAGCAGTCCGGCGGGGCAGGGAAGGGGAGCTTTCTTT. Protein product: CASSPAGQGRGAFF.

This clone was counted ten times or more. J is TRBJ1-2 and V is TRBV7-3; no firm D call. Germline V lookup: CDR1 SGHTA, CDR2 FQGTGA. The CDR3 spans 12 residues. The ends were cut back, 5 bases at V and 8 bases at J, with 12 bases in the middle. CDR3 nucleotides: TGTGCCAGCAGCCAAGATTCAGAAGGCTACACCTTC. This sequence encodes CASSQDSEGYTF.

This chain connects TRBV5-6 to TRBJ2-1; D call uncertain. The CDR3 runs 14 residues. V shed 0 bases and J shed 1 base, with 5 bases lying between them. CDR1 and CDR2 from the germline V gene are SGHDT and YYEEEE. The CDR3 region is CASSLVVSYNEQFF. CDR3 in DNA: TGTGCCAGCAGCTTGGTGGTTTCCTACAATGAGCAGTTCTTC.

The gene calls are TRBV4-1 and TRBJ2-2; D gene unclear. The CDR3 length is 15 residues. The V gene's germline CDR1 is MGHRA and CDR2 YSYEKL. With 4 bases removed from V and 1 base from J, the gap between germline ends came to 10 bases. CDR3 amino acids: CASSRIQLNTGELFF. CDR3 DNA sequence: TGCGCCAGCAGCCGCATACAGCTGAACACCGGGGAGCTGTTTTTT.

The chain carries TRBV11-3 and TRBJ2-5; a weak D match, TRBD2 (5 bases). Germline CDR1 SGHNT, CDR2 YENEEA. The CDR3 totals 14 residues. The V and J ends lost 7 bases and 0 bases respectively, with 12 bases between them. The CDR3 reads CASTHSGYQETQYF. For the CDR3, the DNA is TGTGCCAGCACTCATTCGGGGTACCAAGAGACCCAGTACTTC.

The V gene is TRBV28, the J gene TRBJ1-3; tentatively, D is TRBD1 (6 bases). The CDR3 extends over 15 amino acids. From germline, CDR1 is MDHEN and CDR2 SYDVKM. V was trimmed by 8 bases and J by 0 bases, leaving 14 bases between them. CDR3 sequence reads: CASSPGTNSGNTIYF. The CDR3 DNA reads as TGTGCCAGCTCCCCCGGGACAAACTCTGGAAACACCATATATTTT.

The gene calls are TRBV10-3 and TRBJ2-5; TRBD1 might be the D (6 bases). Trimming left V 3 bases short and J 2 bases short, with 13 bases between. Germline lookup yields CDR1 ENHRY and CDR2 SYGVKD. The CDR3 has 15 amino acids. The CDR3 here is CAISDVRQVQETQYF. In DNA, the CDR3 is TGTGCCATCAGTGACGTCCGACAGGTACAAGAGACCCAGTACTTC.

The chain couples TRBV7-2 to TRBJ2-7; tentative D call: TRBD1 (6 bases). V lost 5 bases and J 0 bases, leaving 14 bases between the germline ends. The CDR3 runs 15 residues. Germline V CDR1 and CDR2: SGHTA, FQGNSA. The CDR3 DNA sequence: TGTGCCAGCAGCCCAGGACAGTGGAGCTCCTACGAGCAGTACTTC. Translation: CASSPGQWSSYEQYF.

V usage is TRBV7-8 and J usage is TRBJ1-3; the D is unclear. V lost 3 bases and J 3 bases, leaving 9 bases between the germline ends. The CDR3 is 14 residues long. The germline V gene encodes CDR1 SGHVS and CDR2 FQNEAQ. The CDR3 sequence: CASSFEGIGNTIYF. The DNA for the CDR3 is TGTGCCAGCAGCTTCGAAGGGATTGGAAACACCATATATTTT.

As to this clone: Mismatch with germline at one junction end may stem from a read error. Different DNA sequences within this sample yield the same CDR3. The V call is TRBV5-1, the J call TRBJ2-7; possibly TRBD1 or TRBD2 for D (5 bases each). CDR3 size: 15 residues. Per germline, CDR1 SGHRS and CDR2 YFSETQ. The CDR3 DNA sequence: TGCGCCAGCAGCTTTGGGACCCCGCCATCCCACGAGCAATACTTC. Encoded protein: CASSFGTPPSHEQYF.

CDR3: CASSPGDGQNIQYF. CDR3 DNA: TGCGCCAGCAGCCCCGGGGACGGTCAAAACATTCAGTACTTC. The chain carries TRBV5-1 and TRBJ2-4; the D call may be TRBD1 or TRBD2 (5 bases each). This CDR3 is built from 14 residues. Deletions cut 4 bases from V and 5 bases from J, with 13 bases between. Germline V gives CDR1 SGHRS, CDR2 YFSETQ.

Only a few counts were recorded for this clone. This sequence joins TRBV5-1 and TRBJ1-2, with 7 positions matching TRBD1. CDR3 length equals 14 residues. Germline values: CDR1 SGHRS, CDR2 YFSETQ. With V trimmed by 0 bases and J by 8 bases, 7 bases remained unmatched. The CDR3 sequence: CASSLGQGEKGYTF. For the CDR3, the DNA is TGCGCCAGCAGCTTGGGACAGGGAGAGAAGGGCTACACCTTC.

The chain has TRBV6-5 and TRBJ1-5; 10 bases match TRBD1. The CDR3 has 14 amino acids. Germline V gives CDR1 MNHEY, CDR2 SVGAGI. The ends lost 9 bases at V and 7 bases at J; junction bases unmatched: 9. The CDR3 loop is CASLDRGQRQPQHF. As DNA, the CDR3 is TGTGCCAGTCTCGACAGGGGGCAAAGGCAGCCCCAGCATTTT.

This clone has only a few counts. The chain is built from TRBV6-6 and TRBJ2-7; D possibly matches TRBD1 or TRBD2 (5 bases each). The germline V and J ends were trimmed by 6 bases and 1 base, with 7 bases remaining between them. From germline, CDR1 is MNHNY and CDR2 SVGAGI (reference sequence). The CDR3 extends over 12 amino acids. CDR3: CASRGTSYEQYF. The CDR3 DNA sequence: TGTGCCAGCAGGGGGACGTCCTACGAGCAGTACTTC.

This chain uses TRBV11-3 with TRBJ2-2; D might be TRBD2 (6 bases). CDR1 is SGHNT and CDR2 is YENEEA in the germline V gene. The CDR3 spans 15 residues. The V end lost 4 bases, the J end lost 2 bases, and 11 bases lay between the germline ends. DNA for the CDR3: TGTGCCAGCAGCTCCCCGGGACTTAACACCGGGGAGCTGTTTTTT. It translates to CASSSPGLNTGELFF.

The V call is TRBV5-5, the J call TRBJ1-5; the D is unclear. Germline-derived CDR1 and CDR2 are SGHKS and YYEKEE (reference sequence). The CDR3 loop spans 15 amino acids. Deletions cut 0 bases from V and 4 bases from J, with 11 bases between. DNA for the CDR3: TGTGCCAGCAGCTTGGTGCCCGAAAATAATCAGCCCCAGCATTTT. This encodes CASSLVPENNQPQHF.

The chain carries TRBV9 and TRBJ2-2; TRBD1 agrees at 7 bases. The CDR3 loop spans 16 amino acids. V trimming: 4 bases; J trimming: 1 base; junction bases outside the gene matches: 7. Germline values: CDR1 SGDLS, CDR2 YYNGEE. The CDR3 reads CASSPRSGGNTGELFF. The CDR3 DNA is TGTGCCAGCAGCCCACGGTCAGGGGGGAACACCGGGGAGCTGTTTTTT.

The rearrangement uses TRBV11-3 and TRBJ2-4, with 7 positions matching TRBD2. Germline values: CDR1 SGHNT, CDR2 YENEEA. With V trimmed by 3 bases and J by 3 bases, 8 bases remained unmatched. The CDR3 runs 16 residues. The CDR3 loop reads CASSFGAGEVKNIQYF. The DNA for the CDR3 is TGTGCCAGCAGCTTCGGGGCGGGGGAGGTCAAAAACATTCAGTACTTC. The entire variable domain, with the rest obtained from reference TRBV11-3 and TRBJ2-4, is as follows: EAGVVQSPRYKIIEKKQPVAFWCNPISGHNTLYWYLQNLGQGPELLIRYENEEAVDDSQLPKDRFSAERLKGVDSTLKIQPAELGDSAVYLCASSFGAGEVKNIQYFGAGTRLSVL.

The chain couples TRBV4-1 to TRBJ2-2; 10 nucleotides align to TRBD2. The CDR3 runs 16 residues. J was trimmed by 7 bases and V by 6 bases; bases with no gene match: 11. The germline gives CDR1 MGHRA, CDR2 YSYEKL. The CDR3 DNA is TGCGCCAGCAGAAATAGCGGGGGGTACCTCGGCGGGGAGCTGTTTTTT. Its translation is CASRNSGGYLGGELFF.

The rearrangement uses TRBV27 and TRBJ1-1; D perhaps matches TRBD1 (6 bases). Trimming took off 6 bases at V and 0 bases at J, with 14 bases between the two ends. Germline lookup yields CDR1 MNHEY and CDR2 SMNVEV (reference sequence). The CDR3 contains 15 residues. CDR3 in DNA: TGTGCCAGCAGGTTACAGGGAACCTTGAACACTGAAGCTTTCTTT. Translation: CASRLQGTLNTEAFF.

The CDR3 sequence: CASSSQETQYF. The CDR3 DNA sequence: TGTGCCAGCAGCTCACAAGAGACCCAGTACTTC. This chain uses TRBV7-6 with TRBJ2-5; D is unclear. Germline-derived CDR1 and CDR2 are SGHVS and FNYEAQ. This CDR3 spans 11 amino acids. V shed 4 bases and J shed 2 bases, with 2 bases lying between them.